This T cell receptor (beta chain) was identified during a study of T cell responses to AZD1222 COVID-19 vaccine. Sequencing was performed with immunoSEQ multiplex PCR; in TCRdb, only in-frame clones are kept and a portion is missing. This table has under 200,000 clones, approximately 90% appearing once. The specimen comprised peripheral blood, sampled on day 0 of AZD1222 vaccination. The TCR was taken from an adult in good health.

The CDR3 nucleotides are TGTGCCAGCGGCGGACTAGCGGGAGGCTACGAGCAGTACTTC. This encodes CASGGLAGGYEQYF. The gene calls are TRBV7-8 and TRBJ2-7, with TRBD2 matching 14 bases. Germline assignment: CDR1 SGHVS and CDR2 FQNEAQ. The CDR3 runs 14 residues. The V segment lost 8 bases and the J segment 3 bases; nucleotides outside the gene matches: 3. The whole variable domain, filled in from reference TRBV7-8 and TRBJ2-7, reads GAGVSQSPRYKVAKRGQDVALRCDPISGHVSLFWYQQALGQGPEFLTYFQNEAQLDKSGLPSDRFFAERPEGSVSTLKIQRTQQEDSAVYLCASGGLAGGYEQYFGPGTRLTVT.